Detailed here is one T cell receptor beta chain. These data come from a study of cytomegalovirus exposure and HLA in healthy donors. Study information: Per a later analysis, the approximately 690 first-cohort and more than 100 validation repertoires shared one platform.

The CDR3 has 16 residues. Trimming took 1 base from V and 2 from J; bases not matched to a gene: 0. Germline values: CDR1 LGHNA, CDR2 YNFKEQ. Libraries were prepared by immunoSEQ multiplex PCR; TCRdb keeps only in-frame clonotypes and omits some of them. The table lists 150,000 to 200,000 clones, more than 75% of them singletons. Material for sequencing was PBMCs. The rearrangement uses TRBV4-2 and TRBJ2-7, with 15 positions matching TRBD2. This TCR was recovered from a young woman in good health and CMV-seronegative. The CDR3 DNA reads as TGTGCCAGCAGCCAAGGGACTAGCGGGGGGGCCTACGAGCAGTACTTC. Its protein product is CASSQGTSGGAYEQYF.